Presented here are 14 T cell receptor beta chains from one specimen sequenced in a study of shared clonotypes between healthy human individuals. Only in-frame clones appear in the TCRdb table, and some are missing; sequencing was by immunoSEQ multiplex PCR. The sample contains 2 million to 2.5 million clones, under 97% of which appear only once. The material sequenced was naive CD4+ T cells sorted from blood. Subset described: CD45RA+ positively selected. The receptors were sampled from a man aged 18 to 30 in good health.

DNA of the CDR3: TGTGCCAGCAGCCAAGAGAGGGGGGAGATAAATGAGCAGTTCTTC. As protein: CASSQERGEINEQFF. This chain joins TRBV2 and TRBJ2-1; D may match TRBD1 or TRBD2 (6 bases each). Per germline, CDR1 SNHLY and CDR2 FYNNEI. V lost 6 bases, J lost 7 bases, and 19 bases lay in between. The CDR3 covers 15 residues.

This chain connects TRBV4-2 to TRBJ2-7; D is possibly TRBD2 (6 bases). Germline assignment: CDR1 LGHNA and CDR2 YNFKEQ. The V and J ends lost 0 bases and 4 bases respectively, with 13 bases between them. This CDR3 comprises 15 residues. Here the CDR3 reads CASSQEEGGGYEQYF. In DNA form, the CDR3 reads TGTGCCAGCAGCCAAGAGGAGGGAGGCGGGTACGAGCAGTACTTC.

This chain connects TRBV5-1 to TRBJ2-7, with D possibly matching TRBD2 (7 bases). The CDR3 length is 14 residues. The germline CDR1 and CDR2 sequences are SGHRS and YFSETQ. V lost 2 bases, J lost 5 bases, and 14 bases lay in between. CDR3 sequence: CASSFLLGGHEQYF. The CDR3, as DNA: TGCGCCAGCAGCTTTCTCCTGGGGGGGCACGAGCAGTACTTC. Full variable domain (remainder filled in from reference TRBV5-1 and TRBJ2-7): KAGVTQTPRYLIKTRGQQVTLSCSPISGHRSVSWYQQTPGQGLQFLFEYFSETQRNKGNFPGRFSGRQFSNSRSEMNVSTLELGDSALYLCASSFLLGGHEQYFGPGTRLTVT.

V and J are TRBV10-3 and TRBJ2-1; D is undetermined. Trimming removed 7 bases from V and 5 bases from J, with 9 bases in between. CDR1 ENHRY and CDR2 SYGVKD come from the germline V gene. The CDR3 runs to 12 residues. The CDR3 DNA is TGTGCCATCATGGCCAATGACAATGAGCAGTTCTTC. Encoded protein: CAIMANDNEQFF.

This rearrangement joins TRBV7-3 to TRBJ2-1; D perhaps matches TRBD2 (6 bases). Between the trimmed V and J ends, which lost 1 base and 7 bases, there was a span of 29 bases. The CDR3 has 20 amino acids. Germline V CDR1 and CDR2: SGHTA, FQGTGA. The CDR3 is CASSLKVGLGGAILTNEQFF. Here the CDR3 DNA reads TGTGCCAGCAGCTTAAAAGTGGGGCTGGGCGGGGCGATACTAACTAATGAGCAGTTCTTC.

The rearrangement uses TRBV7-2 and TRBJ2-2, with 14 bases aligning to TRBD2. CDR1 is SGHTA, CDR2 FQGNSA, per germline. CDR3 length: 15 amino acids. With V trimmed by 5 bases and J by 6 bases, 2 bases remained unmatched. CDR3 loop: CASSRLAGGPGELFF. CDR3 DNA sequence: TGTGCCAGCAGCCGACTAGCGGGAGGGCCCGGGGAGCTGTTTTTT.

The chain joins TRBV15 to TRBJ2-1; D might be TRBD1 (5 bases). The germline gives CDR1 LNHNV, CDR2 YYDKDF (reference sequence). This CDR3 has 15 residues. V lost 1 base and J lost 2, with 9 bases in between. The CDR3 nucleotides read TGTGCCACCAGCAGAGTCAAGGGGCCCTACAATGAGCAGTTCTTC. Its translation: CATSRVKGPYNEQFF.

This clone showed up just a few times. The chain combines TRBV27 with TRBJ2-1; 10 bases map to TRBD1. V dropped 5 bases and J dropped 11; count of bases not matched to a gene: 9. Germline V lookup: CDR1 MNHEY, CDR2 SMNVEV (reference sequence). This CDR3 contains 14 residues. The CDR3 sequence is CASSVPPGQGKQFF. In nucleotides, the CDR3 is TGTGCCAGCAGTGTCCCGCCGGGACAGGGGAAGCAGTTCTTC.

The chain employs TRBV7-9 and TRBJ1-5; tentatively, D is TRBD1 (5 bases). CDR3 length equals 12 residues. Germline V lookup: CDR1 SEHNR, CDR2 FQNEAQ (reference sequence). Deletions cut 8 bases from V and 5 bases from J, with 10 bases between. CDR3 DNA sequence: TGTGCCAGCGAGGGGCGGGATCAGCCCCAGCATTTT. Protein: CASEGRDQPQHF.

The chain has TRBV6-6 and TRBJ2-1; the match to TRBD1 covers 10 bases. V shed 0 bases, J shed 12 bases, and the junction held 11 bases outside the gene matches. Germline V gene lookup returns CDR1 MNHNY and CDR2 SVGAGI (reference sequence). This CDR3 is built from 16 residues. CDR3 bases: TGTGCCAGCAGTTACTCGAGACAGGGGGCGGCGGGTTGGCAGTTCTTC. This sequence encodes CASSYSRQGAAGWQFF.

A remark on this clone: Other DNA sequences from this sample encode an identical CDR3 as well. This chain joins TRBV7-9 and TRBJ2-3, with D uncertain. CDR1 is SEHNR and CDR2 is FQNEAQ in the germline V gene (reference sequence). Trimming stripped 2 bases from V and 6 bases from J, with 12 bases between. This CDR3 has 14 residues. The CDR3 DNA reads TGTGCCAGCAGCTTACTGCTCGACACCGATACGCAGTATTTT. Protein product: CASSLLLDTDTQYF.

This chain connects TRBV30 to TRBJ2-5, with D possibly being TRBD2 (5 bases). CDR1 is GTSNPN, CDR2 SVGIG, per germline (reference sequence). The CDR3 consists of 13 residues. V was trimmed by 4 bases and J by 7 bases, leaving 16 bases between them. Here the CDR3 reads CAWTRAVAGTQYF. CDR3 coding DNA: TGTGCCTGGACTAGAGCTGTGGCGGGGACCCAGTACTTC.

The table lists this clone with a few counts. The rearrangement uses TRBV28 and TRBJ1-5; the D is unclear. The V and J ends lost 6 bases and 5 bases respectively, with 11 bases between them. This CDR3 has 13 residues. CDR1 is MDHEN, CDR2 SYDVKM, per germline. The CDR3 nucleotides are TGTGCCAGCAGACCTTACCTTGATCAGCCCCAGCATTTT. Amino acid sequence: CASRPYLDQPQHF.

This chain links TRBV19 with TRBJ2-3; D is unresolved. Germline CDR1 and CDR2: LNHDA and SQIVND (reference sequence). This CDR3 region has 14 residues. Trimming left V 3 bases short and J 3 bases short, with 10 bases between. The CDR3 bases are TGTGCCAGTAGTATGTCTCCAACGACAGATACGCAGTATTTT. Protein sequence: CASSMSPTTDTQYF.